The 4 T cell receptor beta chains given below trace back to one sample, sequenced in a study of T cells in Graves' hyperthyroidism and ophthalmopathy. RNA transcripts gave rise to amplified TCR beta CDR3 regions. A first-round RT-PCR of the TCR CDR3 used the HTBI primer set. From the multiplex PCR reads, TCRdb called clonotypes with MiXCR, one entry per CDR3 protein. The sample lists around 440,000 distinct CDR3 sequences; around 14% were seen once. Specimen: blood. The receptors stem from a woman younger than 30 with Graves' hyperthyroidism.

The gene calls are TRBV29-1 and TRBJ2-2; D uncertain. The germline V gene encodes CDR1 SQVTM and CDR2 ANQGSEA. The V end lost 6 bases, the J end lost 1 base, and 9 bases lay between the germline ends. CDR3 length: 13 residues. The CDR3 sequence: CSVDNENTGELFF. CDR3 bases: TGCAGCGTCGACAATGAGAACACCGGGGAGCTGTTTTTT.

This clonotype was counted a few times. This rearrangement joins TRBV7-3 to TRBJ2-1, with TRBD2 matching 9 bases. The CDR3 loop spans 14 amino acids. Germline trimming cut 2 bases from V and 9 bases from J; bases unmatched to any gene: 5. Per germline, CDR1 SGHTA and CDR2 FQGTGA. CDR3: CASSLASGVGEQFF. The CDR3 DNA sequence: TGTGCCAGCAGCTTAGCTAGCGGGGTTGGTGAGCAGTTCTTC.

In its sample, this clonotype was seen many times. J is TRBJ1-1 and V is TRBV20-1, with D tentatively TRBD1 (5 bases). The CDR3 consists of 13 residues. V shed 2 bases and J shed 4 bases, with 11 bases lying between them. Germline V gene data show CDR1 as DFQATT and CDR2 as SNEGSKA (reference sequence). Written as DNA, the CDR3 is TGCAGTGCTAGAAACCCAGGGATCACTGAAGCTTTCTTT. It encodes CSARNPGITEAFF.

There are many counts of this clonotype. This chain joins TRBV20-1 and TRBJ2-1; D may be TRBD1 or TRBD2 (6 bases each). The germline gives CDR1 DFQATT, CDR2 SNEGSKA (reference sequence). V dropped 5 bases and J dropped 3 bases, with 11 bases sitting between them. The CDR3 is 13 amino acids. The CDR3 sequence is CSAPRGDYNEQFF. CDR3 bases: TGCAGTGCTCCAAGGGGGGACTACAATGAGCAGTTCTTC.